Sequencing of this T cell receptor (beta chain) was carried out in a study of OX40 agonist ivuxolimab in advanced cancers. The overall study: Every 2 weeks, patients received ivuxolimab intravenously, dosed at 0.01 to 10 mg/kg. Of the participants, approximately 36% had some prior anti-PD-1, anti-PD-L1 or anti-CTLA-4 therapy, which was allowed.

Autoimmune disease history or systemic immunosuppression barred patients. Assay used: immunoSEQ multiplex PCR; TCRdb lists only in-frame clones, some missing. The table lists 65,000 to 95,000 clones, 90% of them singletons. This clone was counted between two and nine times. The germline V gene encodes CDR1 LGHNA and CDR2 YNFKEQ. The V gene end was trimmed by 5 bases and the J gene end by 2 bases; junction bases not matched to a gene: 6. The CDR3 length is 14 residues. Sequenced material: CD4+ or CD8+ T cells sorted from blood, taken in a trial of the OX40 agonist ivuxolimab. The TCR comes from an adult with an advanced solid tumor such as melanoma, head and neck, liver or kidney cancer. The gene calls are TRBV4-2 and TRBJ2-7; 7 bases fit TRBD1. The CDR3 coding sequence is TGTGCCAGCAGCGCCACAGGGGCTACCTACGAGCAGTACTTC. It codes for CASSATGATYEQYF.